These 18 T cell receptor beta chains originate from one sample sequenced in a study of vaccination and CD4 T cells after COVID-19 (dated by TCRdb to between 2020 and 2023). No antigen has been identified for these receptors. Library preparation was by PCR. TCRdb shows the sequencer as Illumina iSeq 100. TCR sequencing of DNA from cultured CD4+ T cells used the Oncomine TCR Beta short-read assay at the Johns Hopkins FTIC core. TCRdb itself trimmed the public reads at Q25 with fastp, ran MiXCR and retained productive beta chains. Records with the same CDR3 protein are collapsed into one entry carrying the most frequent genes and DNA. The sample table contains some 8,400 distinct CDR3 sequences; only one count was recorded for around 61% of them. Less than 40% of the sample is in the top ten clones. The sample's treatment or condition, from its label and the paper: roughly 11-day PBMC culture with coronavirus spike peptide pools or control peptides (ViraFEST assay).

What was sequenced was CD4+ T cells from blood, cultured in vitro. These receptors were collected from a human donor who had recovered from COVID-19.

The CDR3 DNA reads TGCGCCAGCAGCTTGGAAGGACAGGGGGCTCTCGGCTACACCTTC. Translation: CASSLEGQGALGYTF. V usage is TRBV5-1 and J usage is TRBJ1-2; 11 bases line up with TRBD1. The CDR3 has 15 residues. The J segment lost 8 bases and the V segment lost 0 bases, leaving 6 bases of the junction unmatched. Germline CDR1 SGHRS, CDR2 YFSETQ.

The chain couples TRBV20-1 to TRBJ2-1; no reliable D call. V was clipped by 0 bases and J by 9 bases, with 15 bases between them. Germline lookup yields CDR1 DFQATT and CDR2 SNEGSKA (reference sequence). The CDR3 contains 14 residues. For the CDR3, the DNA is TGCAGTGCTAGAGATCTACGGGCAAAGGCTGAGCAGTTCTTC. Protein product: CSARDLRAKAEQFF.

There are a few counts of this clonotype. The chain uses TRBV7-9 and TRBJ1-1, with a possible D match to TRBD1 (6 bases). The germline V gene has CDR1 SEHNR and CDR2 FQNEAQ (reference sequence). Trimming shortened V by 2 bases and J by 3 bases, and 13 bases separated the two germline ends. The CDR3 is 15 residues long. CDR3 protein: CASSLLTGADTEAFF. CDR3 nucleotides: TGTGCCAGCAGCTTACTTACGGGGGCGGACACTGAAGCTTTCTTT.

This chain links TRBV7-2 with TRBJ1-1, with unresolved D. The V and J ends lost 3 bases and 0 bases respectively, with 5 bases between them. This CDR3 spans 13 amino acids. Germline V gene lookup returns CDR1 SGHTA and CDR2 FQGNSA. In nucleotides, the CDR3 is TGTGCCAGCAGCTTCTCAGTGAACACTGAAGCTTTCTTT. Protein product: CASSFSVNTEAFF.

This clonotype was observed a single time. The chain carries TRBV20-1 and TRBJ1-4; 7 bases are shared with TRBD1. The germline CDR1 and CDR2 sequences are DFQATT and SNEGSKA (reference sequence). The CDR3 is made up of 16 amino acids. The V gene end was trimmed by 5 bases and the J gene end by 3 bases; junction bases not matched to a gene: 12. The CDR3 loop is CSAYPDRERANEKLFF. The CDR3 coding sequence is TGCAGTGCTTACCCCGACAGGGAGAGGGCTAATGAAAAACTGTTTTTT.

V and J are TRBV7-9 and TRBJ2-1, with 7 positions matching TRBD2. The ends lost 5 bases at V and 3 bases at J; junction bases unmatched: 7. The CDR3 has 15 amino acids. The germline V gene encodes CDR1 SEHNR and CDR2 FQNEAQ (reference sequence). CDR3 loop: CASSPAGGFYNEQFF. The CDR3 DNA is TGTGCCAGCAGCCCCGCCGGGGGGTTCTACAATGAGCAGTTCTTC.

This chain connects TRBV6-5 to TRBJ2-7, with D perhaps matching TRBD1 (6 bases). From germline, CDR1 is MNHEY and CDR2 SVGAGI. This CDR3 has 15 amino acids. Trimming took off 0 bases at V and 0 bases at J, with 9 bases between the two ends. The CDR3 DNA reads TGTGCCAGCAGTTACTCACTGGACAGCTCCTACGAGCAGTACTTC. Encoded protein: CASSYSLDSSYEQYF.

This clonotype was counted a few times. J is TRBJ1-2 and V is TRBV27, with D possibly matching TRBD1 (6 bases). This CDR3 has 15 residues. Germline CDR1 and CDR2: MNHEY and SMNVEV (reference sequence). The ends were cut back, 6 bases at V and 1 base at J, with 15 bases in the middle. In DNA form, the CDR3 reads TGTGCCAGCAGCCCCACGGACAGTTATAACTATGGCTACACCTTC. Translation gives CASSPTDSYNYGYTF.

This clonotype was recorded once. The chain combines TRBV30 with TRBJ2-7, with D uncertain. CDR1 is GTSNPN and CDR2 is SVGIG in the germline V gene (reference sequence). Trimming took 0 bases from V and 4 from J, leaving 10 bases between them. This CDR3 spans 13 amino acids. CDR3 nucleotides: TGTGCCTGGAGTGTATCCATATATTACGAGCAGTACTTC. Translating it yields CAWSVSIYYEQYF.

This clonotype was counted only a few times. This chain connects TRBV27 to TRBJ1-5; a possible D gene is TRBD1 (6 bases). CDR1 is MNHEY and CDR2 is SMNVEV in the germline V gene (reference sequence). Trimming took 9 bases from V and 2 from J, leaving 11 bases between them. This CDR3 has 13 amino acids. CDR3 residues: CASNREGNQPQHF. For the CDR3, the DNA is TGTGCCAGTAACAGGGAAGGCAATCAGCCCCAGCATTTT.

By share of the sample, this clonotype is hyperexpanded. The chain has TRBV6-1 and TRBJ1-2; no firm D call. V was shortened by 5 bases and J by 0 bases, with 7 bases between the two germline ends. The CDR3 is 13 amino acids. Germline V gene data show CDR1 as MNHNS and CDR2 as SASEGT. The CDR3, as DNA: TGTGCCAGCAGTCGGGGAGCTAACTATGGCTACACCTTC. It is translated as CASSRGANYGYTF.

CDR3 bases: TGCGCCAGCAGCTTGGGGACAGGGGGCGAGACCCAGTACTTC. It translates to CASSLGTGGETQYF. The chain recombines TRBV5-1 with TRBJ2-5; 11 bases fit TRBD1. The CDR3 spans 14 residues. V gave up 0 bases and J gave up 5 bases; unmatched junction bases: 0. The germline V gene encodes CDR1 SGHRS and CDR2 YFSETQ.

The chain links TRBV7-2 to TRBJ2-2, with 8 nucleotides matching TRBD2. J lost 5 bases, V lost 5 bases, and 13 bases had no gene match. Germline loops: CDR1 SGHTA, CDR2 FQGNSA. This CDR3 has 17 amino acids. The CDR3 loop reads CASSPASGGPGTGELFF. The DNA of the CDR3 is TGTGCCAGCAGCCCCGCCAGCGGGGGCCCGGGAACCGGGGAGCTGTTTTTT.

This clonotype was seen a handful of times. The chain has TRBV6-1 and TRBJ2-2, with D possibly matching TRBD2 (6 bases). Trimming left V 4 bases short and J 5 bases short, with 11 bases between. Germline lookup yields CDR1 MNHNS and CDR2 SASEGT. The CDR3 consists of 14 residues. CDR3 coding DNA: TGTGCCAGCAGTGCCACCGGGACTACCGGGGAGCTGTTTTTT. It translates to CASSATGTTGELFF.

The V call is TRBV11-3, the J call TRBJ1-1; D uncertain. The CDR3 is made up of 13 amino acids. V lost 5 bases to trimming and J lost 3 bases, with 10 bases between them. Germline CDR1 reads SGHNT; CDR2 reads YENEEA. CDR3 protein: CASSPNTDTEAFF. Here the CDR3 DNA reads TGTGCCAGCAGCCCCAACACTGACACTGAAGCTTTCTTT.

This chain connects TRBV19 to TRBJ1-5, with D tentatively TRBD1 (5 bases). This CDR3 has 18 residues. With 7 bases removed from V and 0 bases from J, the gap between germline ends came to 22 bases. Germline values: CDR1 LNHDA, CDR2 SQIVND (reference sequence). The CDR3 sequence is CASTPGWGELYSNQPQHF. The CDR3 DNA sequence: TGTGCCAGTACGCCCGGCTGGGGGGAGCTTTATAGCAATCAGCCCCAGCATTTT.

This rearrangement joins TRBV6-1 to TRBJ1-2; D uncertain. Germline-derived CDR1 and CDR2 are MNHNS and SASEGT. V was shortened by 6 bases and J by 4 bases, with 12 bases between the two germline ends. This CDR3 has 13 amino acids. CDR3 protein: CASSPTTGYGYTF. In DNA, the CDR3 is TGTGCCAGCAGCCCAACTACTGGCTATGGCTACACCTTC.

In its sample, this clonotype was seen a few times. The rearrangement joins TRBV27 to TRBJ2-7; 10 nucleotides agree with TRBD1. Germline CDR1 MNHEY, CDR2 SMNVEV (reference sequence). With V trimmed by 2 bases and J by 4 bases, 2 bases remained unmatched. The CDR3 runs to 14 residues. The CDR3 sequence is CASSLGDRGYEQYF. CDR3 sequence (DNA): TGTGCCAGCAGTTTAGGGGACAGGGGATACGAGCAGTACTTC.